This T cell receptor beta chain is drawn from a study of T cell responses to AZD1222 COVID-19 vaccine. Comments on this clone: What it recognizes is unknown. In the same sample, other DNA sequences code for this CDR3.

Study-level results: Clonal diversity was possibly underestimated, and the donors were mostly white British, with more females.

Trimming removed 4 bases from V and 1 base from J, with 7 bases in between. The CDR3 totals 13 residues. Per the germline V gene, CDR1 is SGHDN and CDR2 is FVKESK. Assay: immunoSEQ multiplex PCR; the TCRdb copy retains only in-frame clones and omits some. The sample lists 140,000 or so clones; 89% were seen once. The TCR comes from an adult who received the AZD1222 COVID-19 vaccine. The sample in question was peripheral blood, obtained 28 days after the second AZD1222 dose. The chain joins TRBV14 to TRBJ1-1; D perhaps matches TRBD1 (5 bases). The chain's CDR3 is CASSLQGNTEAFF. The DNA of the CDR3 is TGTGCCAGCAGCCTCCAGGGGAACACTGAAGCTTTCTTT.